This TCR beta chain derives from a study of shared clonotypes between healthy human individuals. The overall study: Per donor, CD8 memory used one plate, CD8 naive used two, CD4 memory used three and CD4 naive used three.

Profiling relied on immunoSEQ multiplex PCR, and the TCRdb table lists in-frame clones only, not all of them. The sample consists of 2 million to 3 million clones, 93% of them appearing once. There are 16 residues in the CDR3. Germline CDR1 is SGHDN and CDR2 is FVKESK. Trimming left V 0 bases short and J 3 bases short, with 11 bases between. The chain employs TRBV14 and TRBJ2-2, with D maybe TRBD1 (5 bases). The clonotype comes from a man younger than 35 in good health. Some clones in this sample may be carry-over from other donors' samples. Source material: naive CD4+ T cells from PBMCs. Subset denoted: CD45RA+ positively selected. The CDR3 is CASSQDLQGYTGELFF. The CDR3 DNA sequence: TGTGCCAGCAGCCAAGATTTGCAGGGATACACCGGGGAGCTGTTTTTT.